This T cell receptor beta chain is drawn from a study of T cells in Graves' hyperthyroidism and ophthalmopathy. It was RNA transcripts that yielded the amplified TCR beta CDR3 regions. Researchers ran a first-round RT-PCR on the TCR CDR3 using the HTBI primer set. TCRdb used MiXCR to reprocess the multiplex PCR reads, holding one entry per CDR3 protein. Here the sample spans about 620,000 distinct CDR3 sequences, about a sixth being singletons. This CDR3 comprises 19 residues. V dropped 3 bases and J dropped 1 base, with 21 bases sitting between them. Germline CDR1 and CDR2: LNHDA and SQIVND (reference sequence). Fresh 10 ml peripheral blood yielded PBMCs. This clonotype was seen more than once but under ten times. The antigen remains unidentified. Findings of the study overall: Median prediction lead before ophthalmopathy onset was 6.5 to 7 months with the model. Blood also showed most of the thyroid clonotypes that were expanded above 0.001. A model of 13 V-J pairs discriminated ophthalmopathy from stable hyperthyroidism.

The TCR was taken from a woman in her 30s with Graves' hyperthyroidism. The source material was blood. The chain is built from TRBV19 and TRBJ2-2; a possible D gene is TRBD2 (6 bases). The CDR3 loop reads CASSILPPTSSVNTGELFF. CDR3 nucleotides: TGTGCCAGTAGTATCCTCCCTCCAACTAGCTCGGTGAACACCGGGGAGCTGTTTTTT.